The source of this T cell receptor (beta chain) is a study of T cell changes during pregnancy in multiple sclerosis. The table came from immunoSEQ multiplex PCR; TCRdb's copy has only in-frame clones and leaves some out. The table shows approximately 44,000 clones, with 75% to 95% occurring only once. The input for sequencing was CD4+ T cells from peripheral blood mononuclear cells, taken before pregnancy. The sequence was collected from a female donor with multiple sclerosis, enrolled in a pregnancy study.

The CDR3 here is CASSLISTGSTQYF. The CDR3 DNA is TGTGCCAGCAGCTTAATATCGACAGGGAGTACGCAGTATTTT. V is TRBV7-3 and J is TRBJ2-3, with 7 positions matching TRBD1. This CDR3 is built from 14 residues. The V segment lost 1 base and the J segment 8 bases; nucleotides outside the gene matches: 6. Germline V gene data show CDR1 as SGHTA and CDR2 as FQGTGA.